Each of the 13 T cell receptor beta chains below was sequenced from the same sample in a study of identical twins. Each CDR3 protein is one row after TCRdb ran MiXCR on the 5' RACE reads. The sample holds 690,000 or so distinct CDR3 sequences, roughly 6% seen once. The sequenced sample was naive T cells sorted from blood. Every receptor here comes from a man younger than 35 in good health.

This clonotype was seen at least ten times. The rearrangement links TRBV20-1 to TRBJ1-1; a weak D match, TRBD1 (6 bases). This CDR3 is 10 amino acids long. Germline-derived CDR1 and CDR2 are DFQATT and SNEGSKA (reference sequence). The CDR3 region has the DNA TGCAGCACAGGGTTCACTGAAGCTTTCTTT. Protein product: CSTGFTEAFF.

This clonotype was counted ten times or more. The CDR3 nucleotides read TGTGCCAGCAGCCAAAGACTAGCGGATAGCTCCTACAATGAGCAGTTCTTC. It yields the protein CASSQRLADSSYNEQFF. The J gene is TRBJ2-1, the V gene TRBV4-2; 9 nucleotides match TRBD2. This CDR3 has 17 residues. The germline gives CDR1 LGHNA, CDR2 YNFKEQ. J was trimmed by 0 bases and V by 2 bases; bases with no gene match: 5.

This clonotype has only a few counts. This chain joins TRBV7-8 and TRBJ2-1, with TRBD1 as a possible D gene (5 bases). There are 15 residues in the CDR3. Germline V gene sequence: CDR1 SGHVS, CDR2 FQNEAQ. Trimming took off 4 bases at V and 5 bases at J, with 15 bases between the two ends. The CDR3 sequence is CASSYDSDSNNEQFF. DNA of the CDR3: TGTGCCAGCAGCTACGACAGCGATTCAAACAATGAGCAGTTCTTC.

The V call is TRBV11-1, the J call TRBJ2-3; TRBD1 matches at 8 bases. The V gene end was trimmed by 3 bases and the J gene end by 1 base; junction bases not matched to a gene: 6. The CDR3 consists of 16 residues. Looked up from germline, CDR1 is SGHAT and CDR2 is FQDESV (reference sequence). The CDR3 region is CASSFGQGARTDTQYF. The DNA for the CDR3 is TGTGCCAGCAGCTTCGGCCAGGGGGCGCGCACAGATACGCAGTATTTT.

This clonotype was seen a handful of times. The gene calls are TRBV3-1 and TRBJ1-6, with unresolved D. V was trimmed by 0 bases and J by 18 bases, leaving 18 bases between them. Germline V CDR1 and CDR2: LGHDT, YNNKEL (reference sequence). The CDR3 covers 14 residues. DNA of the CDR3: TGTGCCAGCAGCCAAGATCCTAGGGTCGCAGCTCCCCACTTT. The encoded protein is CASSQDPRVAAPHF. The full variable domain, in which reference TRBV3-1 and TRBJ1-6 provide the parts outside the CDR3, is DTAVSQTPKYLVTQMGNDKSIKCEQNLGHDTMYWYKQDSKKFLKIMFSYNNKELIINETVPNRFSPKSPDKAHLNLHINSLELGDSAVYFCASSQDPRVAAPHFGNGTRLTVT.

The sample holds a few counts of this clonotype. The chain links TRBV20-1 to TRBJ2-7, with D perhaps TRBD1 (6 bases). This CDR3 has 12 amino acids. CDR1 is DFQATT and CDR2 is SNEGSKA in the germline V gene (reference sequence). The CDR3 reads CSARGTWAGTCV. CDR3 nucleotide sequence: TGCAGTGCTAGGGGGACATGGGCAGGTACTTGCGTC.

The V gene is TRBV3-1, the J gene TRBJ1-1; 7 bases match TRBD1. The CDR3 length is 14 residues. CDR1 is LGHDT and CDR2 is YNNKEL in the germline V gene (reference sequence). V lost 4 bases to trimming and J lost 4 bases; unmatched junction nucleotides: 6. The CDR3 reads CASSRRDRFTEAFF. CDR3 DNA: TGTGCCAGCAGCCGACGGGACAGATTCACTGAAGCTTTCTTT.

The CDR3 reads CASSLPTGQVLGYTF. CDR3 coding DNA: TGTGCCAGCAGTCTACCGACAGGGCAGGTTTTAGGCTACACCTTC. V gene TRBV12-3 or TRBV12-4 combines with J gene TRBJ1-2, with 7 bases identical to TRBD1. The CDR3 totals 15 residues. V lost 5 bases to trimming and J lost 8 bases; unmatched junction nucleotides: 14.

The chain employs TRBV12-5 and TRBJ2-1; D might be TRBD2 (6 bases). Germline CDR1 LGHNT, CDR2 FRNRAP. This CDR3 has 16 residues. V was trimmed by 1 base and J by 8 bases, leaving 18 bases between them. CDR3 residues: CASGLGGAGRAHEQFF. The DNA for the CDR3 is TGTGCTAGTGGTTTGGGCGGGGCGGGCAGAGCCCATGAGCAGTTCTTC.

This clonotype has at least ten counts. The chain joins TRBV12-3 or TRBV12-4 to TRBJ1-4; 8 bases are shared with TRBD1. J was trimmed by 10 bases and V by 5 bases; bases with no gene match: 21. The CDR3 loop spans 18 amino acids. The chain's CDR3 is CASSPTDRAPKVKGKLFF. The CDR3 region has the DNA TGTGCCAGCAGTCCCACGGACAGGGCGCCTAAAGTTAAGGGAAAACTGTTTTTT.

This clonotype occurred many times. The gene calls are TRBV5-1 and TRBJ2-1; tentative D call: TRBD1 (5 bases). Trimming removed 0 bases from V and 4 bases from J, with 11 bases in between. The CDR3 sequence is 15 residues long. Germline CDR1 SGHRS, CDR2 YFSETQ. CDR3: CASSLEGRGYNEQFF. The DNA for the CDR3 is TGCGCCAGCAGCTTGGAGGGTAGGGGTTACAATGAGCAGTTCTTC.

This chain uses TRBV19 with TRBJ2-7; the D is unclear. V was clipped by 3 bases and J by 9 bases, with 12 bases between them. The CDR3 runs to 12 residues. In germline, CDR1 is LNHDA, CDR2 SQIVND (reference sequence). This CDR3 reads CASSMDKTVQYF. The DNA for the CDR3 is TGTGCCAGTAGTATGGATAAAACTGTGCAGTACTTC.

This clonotype turned up a few times. The J gene is TRBJ2-5, the V gene TRBV7-8, with 14 positions matching TRBD2. V shed 5 bases, J shed 4 bases, and the junction held 6 bases outside the gene matches. The CDR3 loop spans 16 amino acids. Germline CDR1 reads SGHVS; CDR2 reads FQNEAQ. The CDR3, as DNA: TGTGCCAGCAGCCCCCTCGGACTAGCGGGGGGAGAGACCCAGTACTTC. It is translated as CASSPLGLAGGETQYF.